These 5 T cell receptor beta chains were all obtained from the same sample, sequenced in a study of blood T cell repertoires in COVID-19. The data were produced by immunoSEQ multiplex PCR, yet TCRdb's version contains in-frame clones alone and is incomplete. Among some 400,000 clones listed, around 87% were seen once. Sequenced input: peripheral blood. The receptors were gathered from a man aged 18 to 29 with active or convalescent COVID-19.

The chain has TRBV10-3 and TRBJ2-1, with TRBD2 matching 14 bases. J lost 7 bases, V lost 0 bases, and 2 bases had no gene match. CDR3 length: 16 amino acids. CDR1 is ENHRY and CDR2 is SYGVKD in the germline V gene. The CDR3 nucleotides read TGTGCCATCAGTGAGTCAGGGACTAGCGGGGGTAATGAGCAGTTCTTC. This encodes CAISESGTSGGNEQFF.

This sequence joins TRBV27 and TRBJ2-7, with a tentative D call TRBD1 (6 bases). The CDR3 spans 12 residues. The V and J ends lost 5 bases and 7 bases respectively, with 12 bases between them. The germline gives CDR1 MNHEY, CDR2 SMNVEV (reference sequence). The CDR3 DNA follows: TGTGCCAGCAGTCCACAGGGCCTTGAGCAGTACTTC. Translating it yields CASSPQGLEQYF.

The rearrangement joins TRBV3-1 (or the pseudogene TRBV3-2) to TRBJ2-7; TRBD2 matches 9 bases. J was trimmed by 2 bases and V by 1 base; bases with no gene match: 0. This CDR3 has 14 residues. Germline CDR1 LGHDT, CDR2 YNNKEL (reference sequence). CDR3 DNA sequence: TGTGCCAGCAGCCAAGGACTAGCGGCCTACGAGCAGTACTTC. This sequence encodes CASSQGLAAYEQYF.

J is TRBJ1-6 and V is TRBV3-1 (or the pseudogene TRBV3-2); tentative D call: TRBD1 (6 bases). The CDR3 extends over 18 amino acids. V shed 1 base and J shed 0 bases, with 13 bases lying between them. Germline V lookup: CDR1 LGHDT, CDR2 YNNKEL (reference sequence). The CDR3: CASSQADRLSSYNSPLHF. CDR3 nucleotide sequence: TGTGCCAGCAGCCAAGCCGACAGGTTAAGCTCCTATAATTCACCCCTCCACTTT.

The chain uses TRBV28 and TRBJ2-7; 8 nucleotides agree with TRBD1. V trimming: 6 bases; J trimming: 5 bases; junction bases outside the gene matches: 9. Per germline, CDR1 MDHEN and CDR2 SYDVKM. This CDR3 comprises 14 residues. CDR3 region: CASSPDRGRHEQYF. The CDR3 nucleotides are TGTGCCAGCAGCCCTGACAGGGGTCGGCACGAGCAGTACTTC.